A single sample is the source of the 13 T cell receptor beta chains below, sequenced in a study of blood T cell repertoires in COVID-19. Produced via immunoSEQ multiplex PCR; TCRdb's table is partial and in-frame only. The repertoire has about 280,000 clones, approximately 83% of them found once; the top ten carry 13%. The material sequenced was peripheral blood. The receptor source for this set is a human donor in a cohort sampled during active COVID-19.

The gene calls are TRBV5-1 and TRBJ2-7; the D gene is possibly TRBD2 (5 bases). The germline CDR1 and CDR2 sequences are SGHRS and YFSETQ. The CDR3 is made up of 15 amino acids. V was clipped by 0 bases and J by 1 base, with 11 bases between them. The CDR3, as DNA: TGCGCCAGCAGCTTGGTTCCGGGGAAGTCCTACGAGCAGTACTTC. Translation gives CASSLVPGKSYEQYF. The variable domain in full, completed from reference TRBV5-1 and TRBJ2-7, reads KAGVTQTPRYLIKTRGQQVTLSCSPISGHRSVSWYQQTPGQGLQFLFEYFSETQRNKGNFPGRFSGRQFSNSRSEMNVSTLELGDSALYLCASSLVPGKSYEQYFGPGTRLTVT.

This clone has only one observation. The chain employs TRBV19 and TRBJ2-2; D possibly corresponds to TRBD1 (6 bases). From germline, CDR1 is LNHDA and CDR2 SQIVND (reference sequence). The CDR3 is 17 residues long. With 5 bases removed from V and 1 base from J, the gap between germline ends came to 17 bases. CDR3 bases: TGTGCCAGTAGTTTAAATACGGACAGCCTGAACACCGGGGAGCTGTTTTTT. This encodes CASSLNTDSLNTGELFF.

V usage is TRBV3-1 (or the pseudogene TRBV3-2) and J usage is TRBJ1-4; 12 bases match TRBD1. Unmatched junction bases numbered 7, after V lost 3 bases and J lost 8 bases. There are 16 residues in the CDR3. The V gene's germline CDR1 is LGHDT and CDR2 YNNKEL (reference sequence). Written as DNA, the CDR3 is TGTGCCAGCAGCCAGGGACAGGGGGCGGGGTACGAAAAACTGTTTTTT. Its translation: CASSQGQGAGYEKLFF.

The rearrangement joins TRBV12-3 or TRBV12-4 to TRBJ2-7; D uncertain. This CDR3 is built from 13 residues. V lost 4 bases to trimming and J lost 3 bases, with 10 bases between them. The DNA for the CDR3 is TGTGCCAGCAGTTCCCTCCCACACTACGAGCAGTACTTC. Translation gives CASSSLPHYEQYF.

CDR3 sequence: CASSKNPGTGSERQYF. The CDR3 region has the DNA TGTGCCAGCAGTAAAAATCCCGGGACAGGGAGTGAGCGGCAGTACTTC. The chain joins TRBV11-2 to TRBJ2-7; 9 bases are a match to TRBD1. The V gene end was trimmed by 6 bases and the J gene end by 9 bases; junction bases not matched to a gene: 18. CDR1 SGHAT and CDR2 FQNNGV come from the germline V gene. The CDR3 has 16 residues.

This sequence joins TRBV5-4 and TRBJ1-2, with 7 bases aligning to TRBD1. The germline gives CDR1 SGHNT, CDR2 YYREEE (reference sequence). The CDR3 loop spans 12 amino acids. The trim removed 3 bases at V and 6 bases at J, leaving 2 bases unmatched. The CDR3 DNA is TGTGCCAGCAGCTACCAGGGGGATGGCTACACCTTC. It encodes CASSYQGDGYTF.

The CDR3 loop reads CASSLGAGNSYEQYF. The CDR3 DNA sequence: TGTGCCAGCAGCTTAGGGGCAGGGAATTCCTACGAGCAGTACTTC. The rearrangement uses TRBV7-2 and TRBJ2-7; tentatively, D is TRBD1 (5 bases). V lost 1 base and J 1 base, leaving 11 bases between the germline ends. In germline, CDR1 is SGHTA, CDR2 FQGNSA. CDR3 length: 15 amino acids. The whole variable domain, filled in from reference TRBV7-2 and TRBJ2-7, reads GAGVSQSPSNKVTEKGKDVELRCDPISGHTALYWYRQSLGQGLEFLIYFQGNSAPDKSGLPSDRFSAERTGGSVSTLTIQRTQQEDSAVYLCASSLGAGNSYEQYFGPGTRLTVT.

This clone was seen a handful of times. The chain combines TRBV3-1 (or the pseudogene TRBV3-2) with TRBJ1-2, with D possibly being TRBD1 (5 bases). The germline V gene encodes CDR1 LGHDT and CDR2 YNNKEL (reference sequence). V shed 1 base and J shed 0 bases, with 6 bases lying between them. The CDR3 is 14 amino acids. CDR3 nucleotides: TGTGCCAGCAGCCAAGCAGGGACTAACTATGGCTACACCTTC. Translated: CASSQAGTNYGYTF.

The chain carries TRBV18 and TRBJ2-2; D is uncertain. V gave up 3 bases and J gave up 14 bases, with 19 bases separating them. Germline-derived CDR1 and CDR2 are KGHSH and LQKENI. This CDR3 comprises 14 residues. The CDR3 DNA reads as TGTGCCAGCTCACCTCTAGGAAGCTCCCCGGCTCTGTTTTTT. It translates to CASSPLGSSPALFF.

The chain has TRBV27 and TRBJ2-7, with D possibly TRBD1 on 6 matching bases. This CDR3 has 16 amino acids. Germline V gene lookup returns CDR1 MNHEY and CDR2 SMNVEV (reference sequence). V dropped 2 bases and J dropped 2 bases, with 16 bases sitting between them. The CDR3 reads CASSLGGIQGPYEQYF. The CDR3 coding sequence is TGTGCCAGCAGTTTAGGGGGCATACAGGGTCCCTACGAGCAGTACTTC.

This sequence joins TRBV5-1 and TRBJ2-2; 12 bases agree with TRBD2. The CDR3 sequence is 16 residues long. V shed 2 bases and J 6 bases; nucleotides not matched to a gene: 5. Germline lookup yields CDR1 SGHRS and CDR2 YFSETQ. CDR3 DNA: TGCGCCAGCAGCTTACAGGGACTAGCGGGCGCCGGGGAGCTGTTTTTT. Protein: CASSLQGLAGAGELFF.

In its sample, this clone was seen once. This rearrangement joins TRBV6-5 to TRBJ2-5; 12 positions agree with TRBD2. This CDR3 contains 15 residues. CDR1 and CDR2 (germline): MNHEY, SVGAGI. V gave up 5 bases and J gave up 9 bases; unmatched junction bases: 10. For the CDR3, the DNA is TGTGCCAGCAGTCTCGAGGCTAGCGGGAGGGCCCCCCAGTACTTC. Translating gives CASSLEASGRAPQYF.

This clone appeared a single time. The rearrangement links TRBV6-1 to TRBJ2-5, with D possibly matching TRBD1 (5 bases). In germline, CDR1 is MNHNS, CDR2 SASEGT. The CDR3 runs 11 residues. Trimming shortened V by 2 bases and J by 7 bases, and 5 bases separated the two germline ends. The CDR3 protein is CASSEQGTQYF. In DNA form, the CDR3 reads TGTGCCAGCAGTGAACAGGGGACCCAGTACTTC.